The sequence of this T cell receptor beta chain was determined in a study of blood T cells in healthy people across ages (dated by TCRdb to between 2014 and 2017). Broadly, across the study: In model experiments, template switching captured roughly one uniquely barcoded TCR beta cDNA molecule for every two T cells. Four age groups were formed from the donors: young (average approximately 15 years), middle-aged (approximately 40), aged (62) and long-lived (roughly 81). To avoid experimental bias, donors of different ages were randomly spread across the sequencing lanes. For two donors (one aged 18 to 30 and one aged 80 or older), the study analyzed two additional independent replicas of 1 million unique cDNA reads from the same blood draw. Age-related changes in TCR beta repertoire diversity were measured in the study by deep sequencing normalized with unique cDNA molecular identifiers. Points the paper makes about the study in general: Estimates of total diversity based on one million sequenced T cells were regarded as lower bounds and as underestimates. The percentage of naive T cells measured by flow cytometry correlated strongly with observed TCR beta diversity. As age increased, observed TCR beta diversity per million T cells dropped in a roughly linear way, and a significant reduction was already evident by age 40. Because profiling used bulk unsorted PBMCs, naive and antigen-experienced compartments could not be compared conclusively. Donor CMV infection status was unknown, potentially confounding age-related changes in expanded clonotypes. Compared with the aged group, the long-lived group had more naive CD4+ T cells, fewer expanded clones and increased TCR diversity, suggesting age selection.

Donors were a few dozen systemically healthy Caucasian individuals from Russia aged roughly 6 to 95 years. About 10 milliliters of peripheral blood were collected from each donor into EDTA-treated Vacutainer tubes. Ficoll-Paque density-gradient centrifugation was used to isolate PBMCs, with at least 6.5 million per sample. Trizol reagent was used to extract total RNA from the PBMCs, yielding at least 5 micrograms per sample. For every donor, an aliquot of PBMCs went through flow cytometry to measure the percentages of naive CD45RAhigh/CD27high T cells. This clonotype was seen a handful of times. The antigen this receptor binds is unknown. Qualities for individual bases were not recorded, and no much larger clone is one base off. The library was prepared using 5' RACE. Sequenced using an Illumina HiSeq 2500. A second PCR of about 7 to 12 cycles was performed with a sample-barcoded 5' primer and a J-beta primer mix. Each TCR beta cDNA molecule received a unique molecular identifier from a template-switch 5' adaptor carrying 12 random nucleotides. Each sample yielded at least 3 million CDR3-containing paired-end reads. First-strand cDNA was synthesized from all RNA with the Mint cDNA synthesis kit, primed by a TRBC-specific oligonucleotide. Following uracil-DNA glycosylase treatment, a first 18-cycle PCR with universal primers M1SS and BC2_uni_R was performed on all cDNA. On the study's bioinformatics: For normalization, 1 million high-quality reads, each with a distinct molecular identifier, were randomly selected from each sample. Reads sharing molecular identifiers were discarded rather than binned into consensus sequences. MiTCR, run with a Q25 quality threshold and the strictest error-elimination algorithm, handled CDR3 identification, clonotype clustering and error correction. Lower-bound total TCR beta diversity was estimated with a nonparametric unseen species model using Euler transformation. TCRdb trimmed public reads at Q25 via fastp, called clones via MiXCR and kept in-frame beta chains. Identical CDR3 protein sequences are pooled into one entry, listed with their most common genes and DNA. The V and J calls and clone size are TCRdb's, not the authors'. In all, the sample holds just over 1 million distinct CDR3 sequences, and around 43% of those were seen once. The ten largest clonotypes hold 15% to 20% of the sample.

At the junction V is shortened by 4 bases and J by 6 bases, with 16 bases in between. From cysteine to phenylalanine, the CDR3 is 15 amino acids long. Only the CDR3 region is kept as DNA, spanning 45 bases read in frame from base 1. The germline V gene specifies SNHLY as CDR1 and FYNNEI as CDR2. The clonotype was recovered from a woman aged 60-75 years in good health. The V and J segments used are TRBV2 and TRBJ1-5; perhaps TRBD1 is the D gene, with 6 bases matching. Sequences were obtained from blood. The CDR3 protein: CASSVSRGGGQPQHF. The DNA sequence reads TGTGCCAGCAGTGTCTCACGAGGGGGGGGTCAGCCCCAGCATTTT.